The entry below describes one TCR beta chain. Its specificity is unknown. The sample belongs to a study of OX40 agonist ivuxolimab in advanced cancers. In the study overall: Mean age 60 years, range 23 to 79; approximately 83% male. Of the patients, three showed partial responses, one with hepatocellular carcinoma and two with cutaneous melanoma.

With 5 bases removed from V and 9 bases from J, the gap between germline ends came to 14 bases. There are 13 residues in the CDR3. Germline V gene data show CDR1 as LNHDA and CDR2 as SQIVND (reference sequence). Study-wide results and limits: In the 0.1 to 3.0 mg/kg range, CD4+ and CD8+ blood T cells had expanded clonally by week 6. Normalized T-cell clonal expansion was also low in some nonresponders.

Sequenced by immunoSEQ multiplex PCR; TCRdb stores in-frame clones only, minus some. The sample carries about 79,000 clones, 75% to 95% recorded once. This receptor was taken from an adult with an advanced solid tumor such as melanoma, head and neck, liver or kidney cancer. V gene TRBV19 combines with J gene TRBJ2-1; D possibly corresponds to TRBD2 (6 bases). The material sequenced was CD4+ or CD8+ T cells sorted from blood, taken in a trial of the OX40 agonist ivuxolimab. CDR3 loop: CASSETSSGEQFF. The CDR3 DNA reads TGTGCCAGTAGTGAAACTAGCTCGGGTGAGCAGTTCTTC.